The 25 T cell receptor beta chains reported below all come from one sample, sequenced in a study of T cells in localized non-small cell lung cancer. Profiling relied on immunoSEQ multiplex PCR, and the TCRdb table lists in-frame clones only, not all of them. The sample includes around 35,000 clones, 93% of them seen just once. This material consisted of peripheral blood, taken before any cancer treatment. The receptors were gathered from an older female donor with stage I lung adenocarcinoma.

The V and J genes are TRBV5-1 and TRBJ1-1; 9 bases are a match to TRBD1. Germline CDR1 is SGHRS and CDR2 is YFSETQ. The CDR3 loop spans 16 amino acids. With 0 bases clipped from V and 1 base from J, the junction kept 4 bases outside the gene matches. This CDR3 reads CASSLANRGPNTEAFF. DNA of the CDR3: TGCGCCAGCAGCTTGGCCAACAGGGGGCCGAACACTGAAGCTTTCTTT.

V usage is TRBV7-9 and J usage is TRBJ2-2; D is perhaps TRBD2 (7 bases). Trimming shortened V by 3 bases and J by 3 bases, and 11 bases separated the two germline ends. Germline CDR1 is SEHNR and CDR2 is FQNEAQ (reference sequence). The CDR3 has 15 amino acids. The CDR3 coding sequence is TGTGCCAGCAGCTTCGGGGGGCTTTACACCGGGGAGCTGTTTTTT. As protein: CASSFGGLYTGELFF.

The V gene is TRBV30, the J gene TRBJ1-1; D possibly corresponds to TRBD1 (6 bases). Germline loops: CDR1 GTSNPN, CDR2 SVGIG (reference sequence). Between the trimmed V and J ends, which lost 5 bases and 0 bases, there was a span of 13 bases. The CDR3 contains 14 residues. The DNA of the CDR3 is TGTGCCTGGGTATCCAGGGGCATGAACACTGAAGCTTTCTTT. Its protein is CAWVSRGMNTEAFF.

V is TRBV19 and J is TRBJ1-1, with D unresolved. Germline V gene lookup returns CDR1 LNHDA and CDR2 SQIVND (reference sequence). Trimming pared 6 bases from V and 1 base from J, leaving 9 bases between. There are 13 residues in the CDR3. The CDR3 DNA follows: TGTGCCAGTAGCCCGGTGGGGAACACTGAAGCTTTCTTT. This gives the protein CASSPVGNTEAFF.

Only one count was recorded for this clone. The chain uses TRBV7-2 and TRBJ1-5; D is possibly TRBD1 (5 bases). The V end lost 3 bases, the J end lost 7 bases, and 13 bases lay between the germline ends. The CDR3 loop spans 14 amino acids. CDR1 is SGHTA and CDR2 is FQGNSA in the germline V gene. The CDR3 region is CASSFPGRKQPQHF. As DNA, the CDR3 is TGTGCCAGCAGCTTTCCGGGACGAAAACAGCCCCAGCATTTT.

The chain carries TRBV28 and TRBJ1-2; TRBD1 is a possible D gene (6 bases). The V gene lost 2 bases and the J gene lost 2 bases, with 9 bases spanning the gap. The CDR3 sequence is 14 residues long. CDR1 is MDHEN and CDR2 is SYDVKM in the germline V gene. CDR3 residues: CASSLGQGNYGYTF. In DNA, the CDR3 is TGTGCCAGCAGTTTAGGGCAGGGGAACTATGGCTACACCTTC.

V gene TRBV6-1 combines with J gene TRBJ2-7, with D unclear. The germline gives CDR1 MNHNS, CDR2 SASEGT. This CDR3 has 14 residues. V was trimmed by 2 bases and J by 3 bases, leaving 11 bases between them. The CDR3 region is CASSERWGGYEQYF. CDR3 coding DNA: TGTGCCAGCAGTGAACGTTGGGGTGGCTACGAGCAGTACTTC.

The CDR3 DNA reads TGTGCCAGCTCACCAGAAATGAACACTGAAGCTTTCTTT. Amino acid sequence: CASSPEMNTEAFF. This chain joins TRBV18 and TRBJ1-1, with D uncertain. Trimming shortened V by 2 bases and J by 0 bases, and 4 bases separated the two germline ends. The CDR3 is made up of 13 amino acids. The germline V gene has CDR1 KGHSH and CDR2 LQKENI.

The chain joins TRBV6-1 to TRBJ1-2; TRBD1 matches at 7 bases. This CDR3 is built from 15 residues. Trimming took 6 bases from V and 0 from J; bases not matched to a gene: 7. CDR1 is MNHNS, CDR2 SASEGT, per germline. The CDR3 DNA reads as TGTGCCAGCAGCATATACAGGGGAGCTAACTATGGCTACACCTTC. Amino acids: CASSIYRGANYGYTF.

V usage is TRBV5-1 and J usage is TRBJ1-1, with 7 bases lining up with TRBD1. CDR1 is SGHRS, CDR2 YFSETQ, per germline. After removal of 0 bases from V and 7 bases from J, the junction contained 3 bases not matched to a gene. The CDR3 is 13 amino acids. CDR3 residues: CASSLETGDEAFF. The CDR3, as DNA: TGCGCCAGCAGCTTGGAAACAGGGGATGAAGCTTTCTTT.

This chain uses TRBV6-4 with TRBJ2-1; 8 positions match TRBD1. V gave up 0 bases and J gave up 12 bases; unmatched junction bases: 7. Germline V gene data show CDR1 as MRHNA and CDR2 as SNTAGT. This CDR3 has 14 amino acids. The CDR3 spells CASSDSGQGAVQFF. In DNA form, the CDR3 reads TGTGCCAGCAGTGACTCCGGACAGGGCGCTGTGCAGTTCTTC.

CDR3 DNA sequence: TGTGCCAGCACCCGGAGCAGCGGGATATACAATGAGCAGTTCTTC. Translating gives CASTRSSGIYNEQFF. V is TRBV2 and J is TRBJ2-1; 7 positions agree with TRBD2. Germline loops: CDR1 SNHLY, CDR2 FYNNEI. V lost 7 bases to trimming and J lost 4 bases; unmatched junction nucleotides: 10. The CDR3 extends over 15 amino acids. Complete variable domain (other parts from reference TRBV2 and TRBJ2-1): EPEVTQTPSHQVTQMGQEVILRCVPISNHLYFYWYRQILGQKVEFLVSFYNNEISEKSEIFDDQFSVERPDGSNFTLKIRSTKLEDSAMYFCASTRSSGIYNEQFFGPGTRLTVL.

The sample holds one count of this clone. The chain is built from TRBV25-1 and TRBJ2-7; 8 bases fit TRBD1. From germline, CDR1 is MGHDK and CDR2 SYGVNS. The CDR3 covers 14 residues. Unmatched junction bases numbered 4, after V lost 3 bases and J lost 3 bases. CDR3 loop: CASSDRTGNYEQYF. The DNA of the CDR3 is TGTGCCAGCAGTGACCGGACAGGGAACTACGAGCAGTACTTC.

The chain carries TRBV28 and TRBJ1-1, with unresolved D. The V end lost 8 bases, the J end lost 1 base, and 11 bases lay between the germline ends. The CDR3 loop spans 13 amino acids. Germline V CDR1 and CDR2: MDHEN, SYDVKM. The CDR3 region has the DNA TGTGCCAGCGGCCAGTTACCGAACACTGAAGCTTTCTTT. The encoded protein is CASGQLPNTEAFF.

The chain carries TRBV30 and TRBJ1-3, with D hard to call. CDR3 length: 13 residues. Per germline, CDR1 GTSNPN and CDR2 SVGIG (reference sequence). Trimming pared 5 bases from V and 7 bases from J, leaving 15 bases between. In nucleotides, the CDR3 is TGTGCCTGGGCACCTTATCGGGATAACACCATATATTTT. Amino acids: CAWAPYRDNTIYF.

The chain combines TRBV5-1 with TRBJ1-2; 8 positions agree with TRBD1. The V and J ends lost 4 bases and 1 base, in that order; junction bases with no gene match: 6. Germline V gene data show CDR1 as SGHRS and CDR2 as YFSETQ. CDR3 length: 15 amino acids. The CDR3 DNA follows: TGCGCCAGCAGCGCTGGACAGGGAGTTAACTATGGCTACACCTTC. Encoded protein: CASSAGQGVNYGYTF.

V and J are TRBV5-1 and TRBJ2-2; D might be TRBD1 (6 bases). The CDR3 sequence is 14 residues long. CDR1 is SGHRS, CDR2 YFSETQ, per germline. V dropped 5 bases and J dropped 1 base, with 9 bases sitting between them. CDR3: CASRETGNTGELFF. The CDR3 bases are TGCGCCAGCAGGGAGACAGGGAACACCGGGGAGCTGTTTTTT.

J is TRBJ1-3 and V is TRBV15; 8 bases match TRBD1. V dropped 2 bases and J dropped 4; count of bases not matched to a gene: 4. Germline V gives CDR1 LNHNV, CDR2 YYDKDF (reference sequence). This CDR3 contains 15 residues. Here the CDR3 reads CATSRSGTGGNTIYF. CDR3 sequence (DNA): TGTGCCACCAGCAGATCCGGGACAGGAGGAAACACCATATATTTT. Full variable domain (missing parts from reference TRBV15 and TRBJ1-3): DAMVIQNPRYQVTQFGKPVTLSCSQTLNHNVMYWYQQKSSQAPKLLFHYYDKDFNNEADTPDNFQSRRPNTSFCFLDIRSPGLGDTAMYLCATSRSGTGGNTIYFGEGSWLTVV.

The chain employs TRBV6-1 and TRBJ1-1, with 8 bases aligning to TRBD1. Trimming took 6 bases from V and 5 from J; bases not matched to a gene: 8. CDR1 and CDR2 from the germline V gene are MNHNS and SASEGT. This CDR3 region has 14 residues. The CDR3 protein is CASSSQGGGTEAFF. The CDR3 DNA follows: TGTGCCAGCAGCTCACAGGGGGGAGGGACTGAAGCTTTCTTT.

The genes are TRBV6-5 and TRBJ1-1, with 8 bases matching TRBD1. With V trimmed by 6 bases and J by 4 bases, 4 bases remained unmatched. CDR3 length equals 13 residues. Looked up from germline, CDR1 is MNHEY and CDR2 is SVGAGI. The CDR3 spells CASSPDRGTEAFF. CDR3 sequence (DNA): TGTGCCAGCAGCCCTGACAGGGGCACTGAAGCTTTCTTT.

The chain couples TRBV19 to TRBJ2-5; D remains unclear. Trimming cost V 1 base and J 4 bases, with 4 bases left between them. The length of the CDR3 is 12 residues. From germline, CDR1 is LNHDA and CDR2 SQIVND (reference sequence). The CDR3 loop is CASSIGAETQYF. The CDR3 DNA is TGTGCCAGTAGTATAGGGGCAGAGACCCAGTACTTC.

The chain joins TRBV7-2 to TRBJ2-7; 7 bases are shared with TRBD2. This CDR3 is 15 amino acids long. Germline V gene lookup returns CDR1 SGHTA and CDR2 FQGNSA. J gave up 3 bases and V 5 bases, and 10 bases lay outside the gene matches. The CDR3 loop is CASSPGGLPFYEQYF. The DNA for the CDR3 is TGTGCCAGCAGCCCCGGGGGACTACCCTTCTACGAGCAGTACTTC.

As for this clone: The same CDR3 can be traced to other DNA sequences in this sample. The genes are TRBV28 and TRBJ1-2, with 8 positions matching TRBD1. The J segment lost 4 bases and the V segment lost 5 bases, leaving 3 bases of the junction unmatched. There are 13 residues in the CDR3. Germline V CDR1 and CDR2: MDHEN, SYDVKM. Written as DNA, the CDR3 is TGTGCCAGCAGTCGGACAGGGCGCTATGGCTACACCTTC. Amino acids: CASSRTGRYGYTF.

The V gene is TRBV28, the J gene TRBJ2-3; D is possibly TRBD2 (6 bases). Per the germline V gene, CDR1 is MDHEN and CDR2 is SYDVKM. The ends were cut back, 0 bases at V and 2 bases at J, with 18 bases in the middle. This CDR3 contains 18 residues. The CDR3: CASSLWAAGSQFTDTQYF. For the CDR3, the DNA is TGTGCCAGCAGTTTATGGGCTGCGGGATCGCAATTCACAGATACGCAGTATTTT. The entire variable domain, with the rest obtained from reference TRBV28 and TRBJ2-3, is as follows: DVKVTQSSRYLVKRTGEKVFLECVQDMDHENMFWYRQDPGLGLRLIYFSYDVKMKEKGDIPEGYSVSREKKERFSLILESASTNQTSMYLCASSLWAAGSQFTDTQYFGPGTRLTVL.

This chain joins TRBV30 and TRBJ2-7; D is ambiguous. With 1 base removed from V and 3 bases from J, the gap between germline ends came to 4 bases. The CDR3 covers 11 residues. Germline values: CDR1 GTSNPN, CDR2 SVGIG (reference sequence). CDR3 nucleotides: TGTGCCTGGAGTGAATACTACGAGCAGTACTTC. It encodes CAWSEYYEQYF.